This TCR beta chain is drawn from a study of blood T cell repertoires in COVID-19. The overall study: Samples taken during acute and convalescent COVID-19 were collected in the United States, Italy and Spain. From T cells, B-cell-depleted T cells, or PBMCs came the material, which was cDNA or gDNA.

The V gene's germline CDR1 is GTSNPN and CDR2 SVGIG (reference sequence). This CDR3 is 16 amino acids long. Trimming at V came to 1 base and at J to 3 bases, leaving 10 bases not matched to a gene. As handled by the study authors: Reference gene primer amplification gave nucleated cell count estimates. TCRdb's table, derived via immunoSEQ multiplex PCR, lists solely in-frame clones and lacks some. The V and J calls and the clone size are those of that table, but D and trimming were determined from the DNA. The sample consists of over 50,000 clones, more than 75% of them appearing once. This TCR was sampled from a man aged 55 to 70 with acute or convalescent COVID-19. The sequenced sample was peripheral blood. The chain carries TRBV30 and TRBJ2-7, with TRBD1 identical over 9 bases. CDR3 amino acids: CAWSAIRDRAYYEQYF. The CDR3, as DNA: TGTGCCTGGAGTGCTATCCGGGACAGGGCCTACTACGAGCAGTACTTC.